These 29 T cell receptor beta chains originate from one sample sequenced in a study of T cells after yellow fever vaccination. TCRdb called the 5' RACE reads again in MiXCR, with one record for every CDR3 protein. The table includes 200,000 to 300,000 distinct CDR3 sequences, around 13% detected once. Here the sequenced sample was CD4+ T cells sorted from PBMCs, taken 45 days after the yellow fever booster vaccination. These receptors originate from a man aged 30-40 years who received the YFV17D yellow fever vaccine.

In its sample, this clonotype was seen a few times. The chain joins TRBV7-2 to TRBJ1-6, with D unresolved. The V end was cut by 5 bases, the J end by 13 bases, with 15 bases between. The CDR3 length is 13 residues. The germline CDR1 and CDR2 sequences are SGHTA and FQGNSA. The CDR3 here is CASSPRSKGPLHF. The CDR3 DNA follows: TGTGCCAGCAGCCCACGGTCCAAAGGGCCCCTCCACTTT.

In this sample, this clonotype turned up many times. The chain has TRBV5-1 and TRBJ2-7; 12 bases fit TRBD2. This CDR3 region has 14 residues. With V trimmed by 3 bases and J by 5 bases, 3 bases remained unmatched. Per germline, CDR1 SGHRS and CDR2 YFSETQ. The CDR3 nucleotides read TGCGCCAGCAGCTCGACTAGCGGGAGCCACGAGCAGTACTTC. It is translated as CASSSTSGSHEQYF.

This chain uses TRBV5-6 with TRBJ2-7, with TRBD1 identical over 8 bases. Germline CDR1 SGHDT, CDR2 YYEEEE. J lost 2 bases, V lost 6 bases, and 13 bases had no gene match. There are 16 residues in the CDR3. This CDR3 reads CASINLRGRNAYEQYF. In DNA, the CDR3 is TGTGCCAGCATCAACCTCAGGGGGCGGAACGCCTACGAGCAGTACTTC.

This clonotype was seen a handful of times. The rearrangement joins TRBV12-3 or TRBV12-4 to TRBJ1-1; D unclear. The CDR3 runs 11 residues. Trimming cost V 7 bases and J 9 bases, with 12 bases left between them. In DNA, the CDR3 is TGTGCCAGCACCCTGGGCGAAAAAGCTTTCTTT. It translates to CASTLGEKAFF.

This clonotype was seen at least ten times. The V call is TRBV7-2, the J call TRBJ2-3; D unresolved. V lost 6 bases and J lost 4, with 5 bases in between. Germline CDR1 and CDR2: SGHTA and FQGNSA. This CDR3 region has 11 residues. The CDR3 DNA is TGTGCCAGCAGAGCAGCAGATACGCAGTATTTT. Residues: CASRAADTQYF.

The chain uses TRBV5-1 and TRBJ2-7, with D possibly matching TRBD2 (6 bases). V shed 0 bases and J shed 0 bases, with 10 bases lying between them. The CDR3 is made up of 15 amino acids. The V gene's germline CDR1 is SGHRS and CDR2 YFSETQ. The CDR3 nucleotides read TGCGCCAGCAGCTTGGAGGCGGGATTCTCCTACGAGCAGTACTTC. Protein product: CASSLEAGFSYEQYF.

This clonotype was observed a few times. This chain connects TRBV20-1 to TRBJ2-2; D gene unclear. Trimming took off 3 bases at V and 3 bases at J, with 14 bases between the two ends. The CDR3 runs to 15 residues. The V gene's germline CDR1 is DFQATT and CDR2 SNEGSKA (reference sequence). The CDR3 reads CSASPAARDTGELFF. The DNA of the CDR3 is TGCAGTGCTAGCCCCGCGGCACGAGACACCGGGGAGCTGTTTTTT.

This chain joins TRBV5-1 and TRBJ2-3; 7 bases fit TRBD2. Germline-derived CDR1 and CDR2 are SGHRS and YFSETQ. The CDR3 sequence is 15 residues long. V was clipped by 3 bases and J by 0 bases; unmatched bases: 4. CDR3 bases: TGCGCCAGCAGCTCGAGCGGGACTAGCACAGATACGCAGTATTTT. This gives the protein CASSSSGTSTDTQYF.

The V gene is TRBV20-1, the J gene TRBJ1-6; 8 bases map to TRBD1. The CDR3 has 15 residues. V lost 0 bases, J lost 7 bases, and 5 bases stayed unmatched. The germline V gene encodes CDR1 DFQATT and CDR2 SNEGSKA (reference sequence). The CDR3 reads CSARDSGQGNSPLHF. In nucleotides, the CDR3 is TGCAGTGCTAGAGATTCAGGACAGGGCAATTCACCCCTCCACTTT.

This clonotype was seen a few times. This chain joins TRBV6-1 and TRBJ2-5; 7 nucleotides agree with TRBD1. The ends lost 5 bases at V and 4 bases at J; junction bases unmatched: 7. Germline V gives CDR1 MNHNS, CDR2 SASEGT. This CDR3 comprises 14 residues. The CDR3 nucleotides are TGTGCCAGCAGTCAACAGGGGCGGGCAGAGACCCAGTACTTC. Translation: CASSQQGRAETQYF.

The V call is TRBV6-1, the J call TRBJ1-5, with 7 bases fitting TRBD1. This CDR3 region has 13 residues. Germline CDR1 MNHNS, CDR2 SASEGT. V shed 5 bases, J shed 7 bases, and the junction held 5 bases outside the gene matches. CDR3 coding DNA: TGTGCCAGCAGTCAACAGGGGAGGCAGCCCCAGCATTTT. Translated, it gives CASSQQGRQPQHF.

This clonotype was observed a few times. J is TRBJ1-1 and V is TRBV29-1; D perhaps matches TRBD1 (5 bases). The CDR3 is 14 amino acids. V was trimmed by 4 bases and J by 1 base, leaving 13 bases between them. CDR1 is SQVTM, CDR2 ANQGSEA, per germline. This CDR3 is CSVVDRGRNTEAFF. The CDR3 nucleotides read TGCAGCGTTGTAGATCGGGGCAGGAACACTGAAGCTTTCTTT.

This clonotype was detected a few times. This chain links TRBV19 with TRBJ2-5; D is perhaps TRBD1 or TRBD2 (5 bases each). The V end lost 5 bases, the J end lost 5 bases, and 18 bases lay between the germline ends. CDR1 and CDR2 from the germline V gene are LNHDA and SQIVND (reference sequence). CDR3 length: 15 residues. The CDR3 region is CASSSGTIHGETQYF. CDR3 in DNA: TGTGCCAGTAGTTCCGGGACGATCCACGGGGAGACCCAGTACTTC.

The rearrangement uses TRBV20-1 and TRBJ1-6; D remains unclear. Trimming took 5 bases from V and 1 from J, leaving 3 bases between them. CDR1 is DFQATT and CDR2 is SNEGSKA in the germline V gene (reference sequence). The CDR3 is 12 amino acids. This chain's CDR3 is CSAWSYNSPLHF. The CDR3 region has the DNA TGCAGTGCTTGGTCCTATAATTCACCCCTCCACTTT.

This clonotype was observed many times. The rearrangement links TRBV12-3 or TRBV12-4 to TRBJ1-2, with 7 bases that match TRBD1. The trim removed 4 bases at V and 1 base at J, leaving 15 bases unmatched. This CDR3 contains 18 residues. The CDR3 spells CASSYYSLRDSHNYGYTF. For the CDR3, the DNA is TGTGCCAGCAGTTATTACTCGCTCCGGGACAGCCATAACTATGGCTACACCTTC.

About this clonotype itself: Being one base from a much bigger clone, this may be a read error. The chain joins TRBV5-1 to TRBJ2-2, with 10 bases that match TRBD2. This CDR3 has 15 residues. Germline CDR1 and CDR2: SGHRS and YFSETQ. V gave up 5 bases and J gave up 2 bases; unmatched junction bases: 3. The DNA for the CDR3 is TGCGCCAGCAGACAGCGGGAGGGAAACACCGGGGAGCTGTTTTTT. Its protein is CASRQREGNTGELFF.

This sequence joins TRBV7-6 and TRBJ2-1; no clear D gene. The CDR3 is made up of 14 amino acids. V was trimmed by 0 bases and J by 7 bases, leaving 10 bases between them. Germline V gives CDR1 SGHVS, CDR2 FNYEAQ. This CDR3 reads CASSLAGQPNEQFF. DNA for the CDR3: TGTGCCAGCAGCTTAGCCGGCCAACCGAATGAGCAGTTCTTC.

This clonotype was picked up many times. The V and J genes are TRBV7-6 and TRBJ2-1; D remains unclear. V lost 1 base and J lost 5, with 12 bases in between. The CDR3 has 15 residues. The germline gives CDR1 SGHVS, CDR2 FNYEAQ. CDR3 region: CASSLGAYTDNEQFF. CDR3 in DNA: TGTGCCAGCAGCTTAGGGGCTTACACTGACAATGAGCAGTTCTTC.

This chain links TRBV12-5 with TRBJ2-2; no clear D gene. V lost 1 base and J lost 1, with 4 bases in between. The germline CDR1 and CDR2 sequences are LGHNT and FRNRAP. This CDR3 is 14 amino acids long. This CDR3 reads CASGLDRNTGELFF. The CDR3 bases are TGTGCTAGTGGTTTGGACAGGAACACCGGGGAGCTGTTTTTT.

This clonotype turned up a few times. The rearrangement links TRBV7-2 to TRBJ1-4; TRBD1 is a possible D gene (6 bases). Germline V gene data show CDR1 as SGHTA and CDR2 as FQGNSA. With 3 bases removed from V and 8 bases from J, the gap between germline ends came to 16 bases. This CDR3 is 15 amino acids long. The CDR3 DNA follows: TGTGCCAGCAGCTTCCTTGGAGGGGGAGGAGAAAAACTGTTTTTT. Amino acid sequence: CASSFLGGGGEKLFF.

CDR3 amino acids: CASSQGGDSTDTQYF. The CDR3 DNA follows: TGTGCCAGCAGCCAAGGCGGAGATAGCACAGATACGCAGTATTTT. The gene calls are TRBV5-6 and TRBJ2-3; D unresolved. V lost 4 bases, J lost 0 bases, and 12 bases lay in between. The CDR3 runs 15 residues. Germline V gene lookup returns CDR1 SGHDT and CDR2 YYEEEE.

A few counts support this clonotype. The chain employs TRBV6-5 and TRBJ2-3; 7 nucleotides align to TRBD2. This CDR3 has 15 residues. V dropped 0 bases and J dropped 2; count of bases not matched to a gene: 2. CDR1 MNHEY and CDR2 SVGAGI come from the germline V gene. Here the CDR3 reads CASSYSTSDTDTQYF. CDR3 sequence (DNA): TGTGCCAGCAGTTACTCTACTAGCGACACAGATACGCAGTATTTT.

V usage is TRBV7-2 and J usage is TRBJ2-7, with D uncertain. From germline, CDR1 is SGHTA and CDR2 FQGNSA. Trimming cost V 4 bases and J 1 base, with 14 bases left between them. There are 15 residues in the CDR3. DNA for the CDR3: TGTGCCAGCAGCTCCTGGCCAGACGGATCCTACGAGCAGTACTTC. It specifies CASSSWPDGSYEQYF.

The J gene is TRBJ1-5, the V gene TRBV20-1; 7 bases fit TRBD1. V shed 2 bases and J 2 bases; nucleotides not matched to a gene: 12. The CDR3 loop spans 17 amino acids. Germline assignment: CDR1 DFQATT and CDR2 SNEGSKA (reference sequence). The CDR3 sequence: CSARRNRGGIGNQPQHF. The CDR3 DNA sequence: TGCAGTGCTAGAAGGAACAGGGGAGGAATAGGCAATCAGCCCCAGCATTTT.

The rearrangement uses TRBV10-2 and TRBJ2-5, with 10 bases identical to TRBD1. The trim removed 4 bases at V and 0 bases at J, leaving 5 bases unmatched. Germline V gene data show CDR1 as WSHSY and CDR2 as SAAADI. This CDR3 region has 16 residues. This CDR3 reads CASSGAGQGYQETQYF. CDR3 DNA sequence: TGCGCCAGCAGTGGAGCGGGACAGGGGTACCAAGAGACCCAGTACTTC.

This clonotype has just a few counts. The rearrangement links TRBV3-1 to TRBJ2-5, with D perhaps matching TRBD1 (5 bases). V lost 4 bases and J lost 3, with 15 bases in between. Germline V CDR1 and CDR2: LGHDT, YNNKEL (reference sequence). CDR3 size: 15 residues. The CDR3 loop reads CASSPKADREETQYF. The CDR3 DNA sequence: TGTGCCAGCAGCCCGAAAGCTGACAGAGAAGAGACCCAGTACTTC.

The sample holds a few counts of this clonotype. This rearrangement joins TRBV5-1 to TRBJ2-5; D uncertain. The CDR3 runs 13 residues. CDR1 and CDR2 from the germline V gene are SGHRS and YFSETQ. V was trimmed by 5 bases and J by 5 bases, leaving 13 bases between them. The CDR3 coding sequence is TGCGCCAGCAGGCAAAGTAGAGACGAGACCCAGTACTTC. Amino acid sequence: CASRQSRDETQYF.

The rearrangement uses TRBV19 and TRBJ1-5; TRBD1 matches 7 bases. There are 15 residues in the CDR3. Trimming cost V 7 bases and J 7 bases; bases outside gene matches: 13. Germline lookup yields CDR1 LNHDA and CDR2 SQIVND (reference sequence). The CDR3 DNA sequence: TGTGCCAGTACCACCGGGACAGTCTCGGGACAGCCCCAGCATTTT. Translating it yields CASTTGTVSGQPQHF.

The chain carries TRBV3-1 and TRBJ1-1, with D unresolved. The germline CDR1 and CDR2 sequences are LGHDT and YNNKEL (reference sequence). Trimming removed 4 bases at V and 4 bases at J, with 13 bases between. This CDR3 is built from 14 residues. The CDR3 region is CASSPFPGVTEAFF. For the CDR3, the DNA is TGTGCCAGCAGCCCGTTTCCCGGGGTCACTGAAGCTTTCTTT.